The 14 T cell receptor beta chains below were found in one sample sequenced in a study of blood T cell repertoires in COVID-19. The assay was immunoSEQ multiplex PCR, and TCRdb's table has in-frame clones only and misses some. The sample records some 300,000 clones, approximately 86% being singletons. Sequenced input: peripheral blood. These receptors all stem from a woman between 65 and 79 years old with COVID-19, enrolled during active disease.

The chain employs TRBV7-2 and TRBJ2-7; D uncertain. The CDR3 contains 14 residues. CDR1 and CDR2 (germline): SGHTA, FQGNSA. The V end lost 2 bases, the J end lost 6 bases, and 14 bases lay between the germline ends. As DNA, the CDR3 is TGTGCCAGCAGCTTATACGCGAAAGCATCCGAGCAGTACTTC. Translation gives CASSLYAKASEQYF.

This chain uses TRBV24-1 with TRBJ1-2; D remains ambiguous. V was cut by 0 bases and J by 4 bases, with 8 bases left in between. Germline V gene sequence: CDR1 KGHDR, CDR2 SFDVKD. This CDR3 is 14 amino acids long. CDR3 bases: TGTGCCACCAGTGATTTGGGGCAGTCCTATGGCTACACCTTC. This gives the protein CATSDLGQSYGYTF.

The CDR3 coding sequence is TGTGCCAGCAGCCCTCTTAATTCACCCCTCCACTTT. Translating gives CASSPLNSPLHF. The chain employs TRBV28 and TRBJ1-6; D remains unclear. V shed 6 bases and J shed 6 bases, with 6 bases lying between them. The CDR3 has 12 amino acids. Germline V lookup: CDR1 MDHEN, CDR2 SYDVKM.

V is TRBV5-1 and J is TRBJ1-2; TRBD1 aligns across 9 bases. Per germline, CDR1 SGHRS and CDR2 YFSETQ. This CDR3 contains 13 residues. With V trimmed by 4 bases and J by 5 bases, 3 bases remained unmatched. The CDR3 sequence: CASSPGTGYGYTF. The CDR3 DNA reads TGCGCCAGCAGCCCCGGGACAGGGTATGGCTACACCTTC.

The V gene is TRBV11-2, the J gene TRBJ2-3, with 10 bases aligning to TRBD2. The CDR3 spans 14 residues. V lost 5 bases and J lost 4; bases outside the gene matches: 3. Germline CDR1 and CDR2: SGHAT and FQNNGV. The CDR3 DNA follows: TGTGCCAGCAGCCCAGGGACTAGCGCAGATACGCAGTATTTT. Its protein is CASSPGTSADTQYF.

The genes are TRBV9 and TRBJ2-7; 8 bases fit TRBD1. The CDR3 has 15 amino acids. With 4 bases clipped from V and 3 bases from J, the junction kept 9 bases outside the gene matches. The germline V gene encodes CDR1 SGDLS and CDR2 YYNGEE. CDR3 protein: CASSSGQGPYYEQYF. The CDR3 coding sequence is TGTGCCAGCAGCTCTGGACAGGGCCCCTACTACGAGCAGTACTTC.

This sequence joins TRBV5-1 and TRBJ2-7, with TRBD1 as a possible D gene (6 bases). CDR3 length: 14 residues. V lost 7 bases, J lost 1 base, and 15 bases lay in between. Germline loops: CDR1 SGHRS, CDR2 YFSETQ. CDR3 nucleotides: TGCGCCAGCGCTCTCGGACAGCCATCCTACGAGCAGTACTTC. It codes for CASALGQPSYEQYF.

Comment on this clone: Within the sample, other DNA sequences also encode this same CDR3. The chain carries TRBV3-1 (or the pseudogene TRBV3-2) and TRBJ2-7; the match to TRBD2 covers 11 bases. The CDR3 sequence is 15 residues long. Trimming cost V 1 base and J 1 base; bases outside gene matches: 0. The germline gives CDR1 LGHDT, CDR2 YNNKEL (reference sequence). The CDR3 DNA sequence: TGTGCCAGCAGCCAAGCTAGCGGGGGGTCCTACGAGCAGTACTTC. This sequence encodes CASSQASGGSYEQYF.

The V gene is TRBV30, the J gene TRBJ2-1, with a weak D call TRBD2 (6 bases). CDR1 is GTSNPN, CDR2 SVGIG, per germline (reference sequence). This CDR3 has 12 amino acids. Between the trimmed V and J ends, which lost 4 bases and 7 bases, there was a span of 11 bases. CDR3 sequence (DNA): TGTGCCTGGAATCGGGACTTGAATGAGCAGTTCTTC. Translated, it gives CAWNRDLNEQFF. The whole variable domain, filled in from reference TRBV30 and TRBJ2-1, reads SQTIHQWPATLVQPVGSPLSLECTVEGTSNPNLYWYRQAAGRGLQLLFYSVGIGQISSEVPQNLSASRPQDRQFILSSKKLLLSDSGFYLCAWNRDLNEQFFGPGTRLTVL.

This clone was detected only a few times. V and J are TRBV27 and TRBJ1-1; possible D gene TRBD1, 6 bases. The CDR3 is 17 amino acids. Between the trimmed V and J ends, which lost 7 bases and 0 bases, there was a span of 21 bases. CDR1 and CDR2 (germline): MNHEY, SMNVEV (reference sequence). This chain's CDR3 is CASIPRGGRRLNTEAFF. CDR3 sequence (DNA): TGTGCCAGCATCCCAAGGGGGGGACGGAGGCTGAACACTGAAGCTTTCTTT.

The chain is built from TRBV24-1 and TRBJ2-1; unclear D gene. The V end lost 2 bases, the J end lost 7 bases, and 8 bases lay between the germline ends. Germline CDR1 KGHDR, CDR2 SFDVKD. The CDR3 spans 13 residues. CDR3 nucleotides: TGTGCCACCAGTGATTCCCCCCGGAATGAGCAGTTCTTC. It is translated as CATSDSPRNEQFF.

This chain joins TRBV30 and TRBJ2-7; D is possibly TRBD1 (7 bases). This CDR3 contains 12 residues. Trimming took off 7 bases at V and 6 bases at J, with 16 bases between the two ends. Germline CDR1 GTSNPN, CDR2 SVGIG (reference sequence). For the CDR3, the DNA is TGTGCCTATGAGCAGGGGGGTTTCGAGCAGTACTTC. It codes for CAYEQGGFEQYF.

The chain has TRBV6-6 and TRBJ1-1, with TRBD1 as a possible D gene (5 bases). Trimming cost V 2 bases and J 5 bases, with 12 bases left between them. The CDR3 spans 14 residues. Germline assignment: CDR1 MNHNY and CDR2 SVGAGI (reference sequence). The CDR3 protein is CASSYGALGTEAFF. The CDR3 region has the DNA TGTGCCAGCAGTTACGGGGCCCTTGGGACTGAAGCTTTCTTT.

The rearrangement joins TRBV24-1 to TRBJ1-1, with TRBD1 matching over 10 bases. V lost 2 bases to trimming and J lost 7 bases; unmatched junction nucleotides: 6. Germline CDR1 and CDR2: KGHDR and SFDVKD. The CDR3 is 15 residues long. DNA of the CDR3: TGTGCCACCAGTGATTCCCGGACAGGGGGTCATGAAGCTTTCTTT. Amino acids: CATSDSRTGGHEAFF.